This section outlines one T cell receptor beta chain sequence together with its context. This CDR3 is built from 15 residues. The V end was cut by 6 bases, the J end by 0 bases, with 12 bases between. The germline V gene encodes CDR1 SGHRS and CDR2 YFSETQ. These data come from a study of cytomegalovirus exposure and HLA in healthy donors. About the study: An analysis done earlier identified more than 90 million unique TCR beta sequences from approximately 200 million T cells.

A multiplex PCR was run with 60 Vbeta primers and 13 Jbeta primers. In the authors' methods: A later analysis tallied about 80 million unique TCR beta chains, about 9.9 million of them shared. Using immunoSEQ multiplex PCR, the repertoire was profiled, and TCRdb retains in-frame clones only, with some absent. For V, J and clone size, that table is used; D and trimming come from the DNA. Of more than 85,000 clones detected, around three quarters appear once; the ten largest clones hold roughly 3.7%. The material sequenced was PBMCs. The receptor was isolated from a female donor in good health and CMV-seropositive. The genes are TRBV5-1 and TRBJ1-4; a possible D gene is TRBD1 (5 bases). CDR3 sequence reads: CASTPGHATNEKLFF. The CDR3 DNA is TGCGCCAGCACCCCCGGACATGCAACTAATGAAAAACTGTTTTTT.